This note documents a single TCR beta chain sequence. Its antigen is not identified. These data come from a study of cytomegalovirus exposure and HLA in healthy donors. Background on the study: T cells numbering around 190 million yielded more than 95 million unique TCR beta sequences in an earlier analysis. Points from the study as a whole: Versus the approximately 670-donor mean, an Asian-associated ancestry cluster reportedly showed fewer N-insertions in a later analysis. In a later analysis, parvovirus B19, influenza, CMV and Epstein-Barr virus appeared linked to several top co-occurrence clusters.

This PCR relied on a set of 60 Vbeta primers and 13 Jbeta primers. TCRdb keeps only in-frame clones here, not all; method: immunoSEQ multiplex PCR. This table holds about 160,000 clones, less than 80% found once. Every donor was a healthy person donating bone marrow. The CDR3 is 14 amino acids. The junction had 4 bases not matched to a gene; V was cut back by 5 bases and J by 5 bases. Looked up from germline, CDR1 is LGHNA and CDR2 is YNFKEQ. This chain joins TRBV4-2 and TRBJ2-2, with 8 bases identical to TRBD1. The TCR originated in a man between 40 and 49 years old in good health and CMV-seronegative. The sequenced sample was PBMCs. CDR3 region: CASSKGQGTGELFF. The CDR3 region has the DNA TGTGCCAGCAGCAAAGGACAGGGTACCGGGGAGCTGTTTTTT.